A single sample is the source of the 30 T cell receptor beta chains below, sequenced in a study of regulatory T cells in long-lasting Graves disease. Library construction for TCR beta used iRepertoire HTBI primers and Arm-PCR of CDR3 regions. MiXCR was run by TCRdb on the multiplex PCR reads, yielding one entry per CDR3 protein. This table has 500,000 to 800,000 distinct CDR3 sequences, roughly 30% appearing once. Specified time point: persistent/refractory GD, antithyroid drugs over 5 years with positive TRAb. PBMC RNA was the source of the TCR library. Specimen: peripheral blood mononuclear cells (PBMCs), collected when the disease was refractory, from a patient treated with antithyroid drugs. The receptors were sampled from a female donor with Graves disease.

The chain links TRBV3-1 to TRBJ2-7; D gene ambiguous. Trimming left V 5 bases short and J 0 bases short, with 8 bases between. Germline values: CDR1 LGHDT, CDR2 YNNKEL (reference sequence). This CDR3 has 13 residues. CDR3 coding DNA: TGTGCCAGCAGCACAGCGAGCTCCTACGAGCAGTACTTC. It translates to CASSTASSYEQYF.

This chain joins TRBV10-3 and TRBJ2-7; the match to TRBD1 covers 10 bases. The CDR3 extends over 14 amino acids. V shed 4 bases, J shed 5 bases, and the junction held 5 bases outside the gene matches. Germline V CDR1 and CDR2: ENHRY, SYGVKD. CDR3 sequence reads: CAISVGTGENEQYF. As DNA, the CDR3 is TGTGCCATCAGTGTAGGGACAGGGGAAAACGAGCAGTACTTC.

J is TRBJ2-6 and V is TRBV5-1, with D perhaps TRBD1 or TRBD2 (5 bases each). The length of the CDR3 is 16 residues. V was pared by 2 bases and J by 0 bases, with 9 bases between. The V gene's germline CDR1 is SGHRS and CDR2 YFSETQ. This CDR3 reads CASSFSGSSGANVLTF. DNA for the CDR3: TGCGCCAGCAGCTTCTCAGGGAGCTCTGGGGCCAACGTCCTGACTTTC. Full variable domain (missing parts from reference TRBV5-1 and TRBJ2-6): KAGVTQTPRYLIKTRGQQVTLSCSPISGHRSVSWYQQTPGQGLQFLFEYFSETQRNKGNFPGRFSGRQFSNSRSEMNVSTLELGDSALYLCASSFSGSSGANVLTFGAGSRLTVL.

This clonotype was found a few times. This sequence joins TRBV25-1 and TRBJ1-4; D is ambiguous. In germline, CDR1 is MGHDK, CDR2 SYGVNS. CDR3 length: 15 residues. V dropped 0 bases and J dropped 5 bases, with 10 bases sitting between them. The CDR3 nucleotides read TGTGCCAGCAGTGAATATAGTCGCCAGAATGAAAAACTGTTTTTT. Translating it yields CASSEYSRQNEKLFF.

V is TRBV12-3 or TRBV12-4 and J is TRBJ1-3, with TRBD1 matching 8 bases. The CDR3 length is 12 residues. V lost 5 bases and J lost 11; bases outside the gene matches: 5. In DNA form, the CDR3 reads TGTGCCAGCAGTCGCGGACAGGGCCCCATATATTTT. Its translation: CASSRGQGPIYF.

This clonotype was observed a single time. The chain uses TRBV5-4 and TRBJ1-1, with D hard to call. With 4 bases removed from V and 1 base from J, the gap between germline ends came to 11 bases. CDR1 is SGHNT and CDR2 is YYREEE in the germline V gene (reference sequence). This CDR3 has 14 amino acids. The CDR3 sequence is CASSRRHQNTEAFF. The DNA of the CDR3 is TGTGCCAGCAGCCGACGACATCAGAACACTGAAGCTTTCTTT.

V is TRBV3-1 and J is TRBJ1-6; 7 nucleotides agree with TRBD1. There are 16 residues in the CDR3. Germline lookup yields CDR1 LGHDT and CDR2 YNNKEL (reference sequence). V was clipped by 1 base and J by 9 bases; unmatched bases: 9. The CDR3 region is CASSQGKAQGGSPLHF. The CDR3 DNA sequence: TGTGCCAGCAGCCAAGGCAAAGCGCAGGGGGGTTCACCCCTCCACTTT.

This clonotype came up a few times. V is TRBV3-1 and J is TRBJ1-2; 7 positions match TRBD1. J was trimmed by 0 bases and V by 6 bases; bases with no gene match: 4. This CDR3 is 14 amino acids long. Germline CDR1 is LGHDT and CDR2 is YNNKEL (reference sequence). The DNA of the CDR3 is TGTGCCAGCAGGCGGGACAGCACTAACTATGGCTACACCTTC. Protein sequence: CASRRDSTNYGYTF.

This rearrangement joins TRBV7-9 to TRBJ1-5; 7 nucleotides align to TRBD1. Germline V gene lookup returns CDR1 SEHNR and CDR2 FQNEAQ (reference sequence). The length of the CDR3 is 16 residues. Trimming removed 1 base from V and 3 bases from J; junction bases left unmatched: 6. CDR3 sequence (DNA): TGTGCCAGCAGCTTAGACCTGACAGGGATCAATCAGCCCCAGCATTTT. Its translation: CASSLDLTGINQPQHF.

CDR3 protein: CASSGRRGDPNTEAFF. DNA of the CDR3: TGTGCCAGCAGCGGTCGGAGGGGGGACCCGAACACTGAAGCTTTCTTT. The gene calls are TRBV27 and TRBJ1-1; possibly TRBD1 for D (6 bases). Germline V lookup: CDR1 MNHEY, CDR2 SMNVEV (reference sequence). This CDR3 is 16 amino acids long. Trimming left V 6 bases short and J 1 base short, with 18 bases between.

In its sample, this clonotype was seen once. The V gene is TRBV29-1, the J gene TRBJ2-3; D is perhaps TRBD2 (5 bases). The CDR3 is 15 residues long. Germline V gene sequence: CDR1 SQVTM, CDR2 ANQGSEA. Trimming took 0 bases from V and 6 from J, leaving 16 bases between them. The CDR3 region has the DNA TGCAGCGTTGAAGATCTTGCTGGAGGTTGGGATACGCAGTATTTT. Its translation is CSVEDLAGGWDTQYF.

V usage is TRBV19 and J usage is TRBJ1-1, with TRBD1 matching over 7 bases. CDR1 is LNHDA, CDR2 SQIVND, per germline (reference sequence). Trimming at V came to 5 bases and at J to 0 bases, leaving 9 bases not matched to a gene. The CDR3 sequence is 16 residues long. The CDR3 bases are TGTGCCAGTAGTGCCCGGACAGGAGGGATGAACACTGAAGCTTTCTTT. This sequence encodes CASSARTGGMNTEAFF. The whole variable domain, filled in from reference TRBV19 and TRBJ1-1, reads DGGITQSPKYLFRKEGQNVTLSCEQNLNHDAMYWYRQDPGQGLRLIYYSQIVNDFQKGDIAEGYSVSREKKESFPLTVTSAQKNPTAFYLCASSARTGGMNTEAFFGQGTRLTVV.

The chain carries TRBV6-5 and TRBJ1-1; D remains ambiguous. Deletions cut 4 bases from V and 0 bases from J, with 9 bases between. Looked up from germline, CDR1 is MNHEY and CDR2 is SVGAGI. The CDR3 sequence is 14 residues long. The chain's CDR3 is CASSLKGLNTEAFF. Here the CDR3 DNA reads TGTGCCAGCAGTTTGAAAGGCCTGAACACTGAAGCTTTCTTT.

This chain joins TRBV7-9 and TRBJ2-3; D uncertain. CDR3 length: 14 residues. Germline assignment: CDR1 SEHNR and CDR2 FQNEAQ (reference sequence). Deletions cut 6 bases from V and 8 bases from J, with 18 bases between. CDR3 in DNA: TGTGCCAGCAGACCCCTAGTTCCCGGTAGTACGCAGTATTTT. Protein sequence: CASRPLVPGSTQYF.

This clonotype has just a few counts. Here the CDR3 DNA reads TGTGCCAGTAGTATCGTTGGAGTTCCTGGAAACACCATATATTTT. Its protein is CASSIVGVPGNTIYF. This chain joins TRBV19 and TRBJ1-3, with unresolved D. The CDR3 extends over 15 amino acids. Looked up from germline, CDR1 is LNHDA and CDR2 is SQIVND (reference sequence). Trimming stripped 3 bases from V and 2 bases from J, with 11 bases between.

This clonotype occurred a few times. Written as DNA, the CDR3 is TGTGCCAGCAGTCACCGGGACCGCTCGACAAGGAGTCAGCCCCAGCATTTT. It yields the protein CASSHRDRSTRSQPQHF. V and J are TRBV28 and TRBJ1-5; D may be TRBD1 (5 bases). V was cut by 5 bases and J by 6 bases, with 23 bases left in between. The CDR3 has 17 amino acids. CDR1 and CDR2 from the germline V gene are MDHEN and SYDVKM.

This clonotype occurred a few times. This sequence joins TRBV7-2 and TRBJ2-3; possibly TRBD1 for D (5 bases). V lost 6 bases to trimming and J lost 6 bases, with 13 bases between them. The CDR3 has 13 amino acids. Germline V gives CDR1 SGHTA, CDR2 FQGNSA. CDR3 amino acids: CASSRPGKDTQYF. The CDR3 DNA follows: TGTGCCAGCAGTCGGCCAGGGAAGGATACGCAGTATTTT.

In this sample, this clonotype turned up many times. The V and J genes are TRBV12-3 or TRBV12-4 and TRBJ1-1; TRBD1 agrees at 7 bases. V lost 6 bases, J lost 1 base, and 5 bases stayed unmatched. The CDR3 has 14 amino acids. Here the CDR3 reads CASRRRDRNTEAFF. In DNA, the CDR3 is TGTGCCAGCAGACGCCGGGACAGGAACACTGAAGCTTTCTTT.

This clonotype was counted a few times. This chain uses TRBV9 with TRBJ1-3; 8 bases align to TRBD1. CDR1 and CDR2 from the germline V gene are SGDLS and YYNGEE. V gave up 2 bases and J gave up 4 bases; unmatched junction bases: 5. The length of the CDR3 is 15 residues. As DNA, the CDR3 is TGTGCCAGCAGCGTTATGACAGGGGTCGGAAACACCATATATTTT. Amino acid sequence: CASSVMTGVGNTIYF.

This clonotype was counted a few times. The chain recombines TRBV15 with TRBJ1-2; D is uncertain. The CDR3 runs to 15 residues. With 0 bases removed from V and 1 base from J, the gap between germline ends came to 9 bases. The germline gives CDR1 LNHNV, CDR2 YYDKDF (reference sequence). This CDR3 is CATSRDRDGNYGYTF. CDR3 nucleotide sequence: TGTGCCACCAGCAGAGATCGCGACGGTAACTATGGCTACACCTTC.

This clonotype has ten or more counts. The CDR3 is CASSLLTGGRAQPQHF. The CDR3 DNA reads TGTGCCAGCAGTTTACTGACAGGGGGTAGAGCTCAGCCCCAGCATTTT. V gene TRBV28 combines with J gene TRBJ1-5; TRBD1 agrees at 9 bases. Losses at the gene ends were 2 bases for V and 6 bases for J; bases not matched to a gene: 8. CDR3 length: 16 amino acids. The germline gives CDR1 MDHEN, CDR2 SYDVKM. The variable domain in full, with the rest retrieved from reference TRBV28 and TRBJ1-5, is DVKVTQSSRYLVKRTGEKVFLECVQDMDHENMFWYRQDPGLGLRLIYFSYDVKMKEKGDIPEGYSVSREKKERFSLILESASTNQTSMYLCASSLLTGGRAQPQHFGDGTRLSIL.

About this clonotype itself: A much larger clone differs by one base, so this may be a read error. The chain has TRBV12-3 or TRBV12-4 and TRBJ2-7; 8 nucleotides agree with TRBD2. The CDR3 extends over 15 amino acids. The CDR3: CVSSPRLAKAYEQYF. Written as DNA, the CDR3 is TGTGTCAGCAGTCCACGACTAGCGAAAGCCTACGAGCAGTACTTC.

The CDR3 DNA reads as TGTGCCAGCAGTCTTCAGATCATGGAGGCCTCTGGGGCCAACGTCCTGACTTTC. This translates into CASSLQIMEASGANVLTF. The chain has TRBV6-1 and TRBJ2-6, with a possible D match to TRBD2 (5 bases). The CDR3 has 18 residues. Trimming took 5 bases from V and 0 from J, leaving 17 bases between them. Per germline, CDR1 MNHNS and CDR2 SASEGT.

The chain recombines TRBV6-2 or TRBV6-3 with TRBJ2-4; 7 nucleotides align to TRBD2. CDR3 size: 18 residues. CDR1 is MNHEY and CDR2 is SVGEGT in the germline V gene. J was trimmed by 0 bases and V by 5 bases; bases with no gene match: 13. In DNA form, the CDR3 reads TGTGCCAGCAGTGACGCCATGGGAGGGGCATTAGCCAAAAACATTCAGTACTTC. Amino acids: CASSDAMGGALAKNIQYF.

V usage is TRBV3-1 and J usage is TRBJ2-7, with a weak D call TRBD2 (5 bases). With 3 bases removed from V and 4 bases from J, the gap between germline ends came to 13 bases. The CDR3 has 14 residues. The germline gives CDR1 LGHDT, CDR2 YNNKEL (reference sequence). The chain's CDR3 is CASSHGLHLYEQYF. The CDR3 region has the DNA TGTGCCAGCAGCCACGGACTCCATTTATACGAGCAGTACTTC.

V usage is TRBV20-1 and J usage is TRBJ2-7; TRBD1 is a possible D gene (6 bases). In germline, CDR1 is DFQATT, CDR2 SNEGSKA (reference sequence). The CDR3 length is 13 residues. The germline V and J ends were trimmed by 5 bases and 2 bases, with 13 bases remaining between them. The CDR3 protein is CSAGGRDAYEQYF. The CDR3 DNA sequence: TGCAGTGCTGGGGGCAGGGACGCCTACGAGCAGTACTTC.

This clonotype was seen more than once but under ten times. The chain recombines TRBV6-5 with TRBJ1-1; 8 bases are shared with TRBD1. Germline V gives CDR1 MNHEY, CDR2 SVGAGI. The J segment lost 1 base and the V segment lost 2 bases, leaving 0 bases of the junction unmatched. This CDR3 has 14 amino acids. CDR3 sequence: CASSYDRGNTEAFF. CDR3 sequence (DNA): TGTGCCAGCAGTTACGACAGGGGGAACACTGAAGCTTTCTTT.

CDR3 protein: CASRSGTGSAEAFF. The CDR3 coding sequence is TGTGCCAGCAGATCCGGGACAGGGTCGGCTGAAGCTTTCTTT. The V gene is TRBV6-1, the J gene TRBJ1-1; 9 bases align to TRBD1. Germline values: CDR1 MNHNS, CDR2 SASEGT. The CDR3 has 14 residues. V was clipped by 6 bases and J by 6 bases; unmatched bases: 8.

Of note for this clonotype: A single base separates this from a much larger clone, so it may be a read error. J is TRBJ1-1 and V is TRBV11-2, with 10 positions matching TRBD1. The CDR3 is made up of 15 amino acids. Germline assignment: CDR1 SGHAT and CDR2 FQNNGV. The CDR3 nucleotides are TGTGCCAGCAGCTTCGACAGGGGGCTTAGCACTGAAGCTCTCTTT. It codes for CASSFDRGLSTEALF.

This clonotype was seen a handful of times. This rearrangement joins TRBV19 to TRBJ2-7; 7 bases are a match to TRBD1. The CDR3 contains 17 residues. Germline V gives CDR1 LNHDA, CDR2 SQIVND (reference sequence). The V gene end was trimmed by 3 bases and the J gene end by 3 bases; junction bases not matched to a gene: 14. CDR3: CASSMATGVWSLYEQYF. CDR3 in DNA: TGTGCCAGTAGTATGGCAACAGGGGTGTGGTCCCTCTACGAGCAGTACTTC.